This T cell receptor (beta chain) originates from a study of post-analysis software for immune sequencing data. Findings of the study overall: When patients were compared with controls, four to six TRBV segments were more frequent, TRBV5-6, TRBV5-1 and TRBV20-1 among them. Controls' normalized Chao1 diversity significantly exceeded that of multiple sclerosis patients.

Libraries were made from TCR beta cDNA, and they carried unique molecular identifiers. cDNA molecules numbering around 500,000 came from approximately 1 to 10 million T cells. TCRdb re-called the PCR reads through MiXCR, storing one row per CDR3 protein. The repertoire holds about 760,000 distinct CDR3 sequences, with about 32% as singletons. This CDR3 region has 13 residues. The V end was cut by 10 bases, the J end by 3 bases, with 16 bases between. CDR1 is ENHRY and CDR2 is SYGVKD in the germline V gene. As regards this clonotype: Its matching antigen is unknown.

This clonotype was sampled from a girl aged 10 to 17 with multiple sclerosis. The specimen was blood. The rearrangement joins TRBV10-3 to TRBJ2-7, with D tentatively TRBD1 (5 bases). The CDR3 is CATLQELVYEQYF. DNA for the CDR3: TGTGCCACCCTACAGGAGTTAGTCTACGAGCAGTACTTC.